Sequencing of this T cell receptor beta chain was carried out in a study of T cells in Graves' hyperthyroidism and ophthalmopathy. Notes on the study in general: Most clonotypes expanded in thyroid above 0.001 were likewise present in blood. Median prediction lead before ophthalmopathy onset was 5 to 7 months with the model.

This clonotype was observed many times. Antigen unknown. Uncontrolled infection, other autoimmune disease, pregnancy or lactation led to exclusion. Using roughly 9.4 ml of fresh peripheral blood, PBMCs were prepared. Amplification of TCR beta CDR3 regions was performed using RNA transcripts as template. The TCR CDR3 first-round RT-PCR relied on the HTBI primer set. One entry per CDR3 protein, called by TCRdb with MiXCR from the multiplex PCR reads. Among some 250,000 distinct CDR3 sequences, about 15% were seen once, and the ten largest hold 13%. Between the trimmed V and J ends, which lost 3 bases and 1 base, there was a span of 9 bases. Germline V gives CDR1 SGHDN, CDR2 FVKESK. The CDR3 has 14 residues.

The clonotype was recovered from a woman in her 40s with Graves' hyperthyroidism that later progressed to Graves' ophthalmopathy. This chain uses TRBV14 with TRBJ1-1, with D unresolved. The sample taken for sequencing was blood. The DNA of the CDR3 is TGTGCCAGCAGCCATTATGTATGGAACACTGAAGCTTTCTTT. Its translation: CASSHYVWNTEAFF.